These T cell receptor beta chains were read from a single sample in a study of neurological immune-mediated disorders. MiXCR, applied by TCRdb to the 5' RACE reads, yields one record per CDR3 protein. This sample has 16,000 or so distinct CDR3 sequences, with approximately 10% found just once. Material for sequencing was CD8+ T cells from blood. The receptors stem from a man in his fifties in good health. CDR3s leave out the opening cysteine and the closing phenylalanine or tryptophan.

v_gene | CDR3aa
TRBV30 | AWNGVSYNEQF
TRBV29-1 | SVDGQHDYLPNEQF
TRBV21-1 | ASCASPAKLTDTQY
TRBV20-1 | SRGKAGGPDTQY
TRBV7-8 | ASSPNTGTGELF
TRBV6-1 | ASSPTSGSPYEQY
TRBV25-1 | ASSEYRGEYVNEQF
TRBV27 | ASSRGAESPLH
TRBV28 | ASSSAGSNKPQH
TRBV5-1 | ASSKGTEYQETQY
TRBV6-5 | ASNTGAGYEQY
TRBV28 | ASSSATSGNTDTQY
TRBV7-9 | ASSERVRPYEQY
TRBV14 | ASSQWTGPTYEQY
TRBV7-3 | ASSLTAGFLDTQY
TRBV20-1 | SVGGGIGAYEQY
TRBV25-1 | ASSDLSPDTQY
TRBV7-9 | ASSLVNYGYT
TRBV29-1 | SVGSMQETQY
TRBV19 | ASSAMDYGYT